This passage covers 12 T cell receptor beta chains from one sample sequenced in a study of T cells after somatic rescue of genetic block. Assay: immunoSEQ multiplex PCR; the TCRdb copy retains only in-frame clones and omits some. The data hold roughly 11,000 clones, with roughly 70% observed a single time. The sequenced sample was peripheral blood mononuclear cells (PBMCs). The receptors derive from a boy aged 10-17 years.

This chain links TRBV27 with TRBJ2-2, with TRBD2 as a possible D gene (5 bases). This CDR3 is 15 amino acids long. V dropped 6 bases and J dropped 2 bases, with 13 bases sitting between them. Germline values: CDR1 MNHEY, CDR2 SMNVEV (reference sequence). For the CDR3, the DNA is TGTGCCAGCAGCCTTGGGAGTCTCAACACCGGGGAGCTGTTTTTT. Its protein is CASSLGSLNTGELFF.

This rearrangement joins TRBV27 to TRBJ1-6; D unresolved. The CDR3 is made up of 14 amino acids. The V and J ends lost 3 bases and 3 bases respectively, with 6 bases between them. The germline gives CDR1 MNHEY, CDR2 SMNVEV (reference sequence). The CDR3 region has the DNA TGTGCCAGCAGTTTCAGAGACTATAATTCACCCCTCCACTTT. Encoded protein: CASSFRDYNSPLHF.

V gene TRBV27 combines with J gene TRBJ2-2; either TRBD1 or TRBD2 may supply D (6 bases each). V was pared by 7 bases and J by 4 bases, with 25 bases between. The germline CDR1 and CDR2 sequences are MNHEY and SMNVEV (reference sequence). The CDR3 runs to 18 residues. The chain's CDR3 is CASTLLVGGFQGTGELFF. The DNA for the CDR3 is TGTGCCAGCACCCTACTAGTGGGGGGCTTCCAGGGCACCGGGGAGCTGTTTTTT.

The V and J genes are TRBV9 and TRBJ2-5, with D perhaps TRBD2 (6 bases). This CDR3 region has 14 residues. CDR1 is SGDLS and CDR2 is YYNGEE in the germline V gene. Trimming took 4 bases from V and 2 from J, leaving 12 bases between them. This CDR3 is CASSPGLFQETQYF. The CDR3, as DNA: TGTGCCAGCAGCCCGGGACTGTTTCAAGAGACCCAGTACTTC. The variable domain in full, completed from reference TRBV9 and TRBJ2-5, reads DSGVTQTPKHLITATGQRVTLRCSPRSGDLSVYWYQQSLDQGLQFLIQYYNGEERAKGNILERFSAQQFPDLHSELNLSSLELGDSALYFCASSPGLFQETQYFGPGTRLLVL.

This chain joins TRBV4-2 and TRBJ2-2; D is uncertain. CDR1 is LGHNA and CDR2 is YNFKEQ in the germline V gene. The CDR3 is made up of 12 amino acids. V gave up 4 bases and J gave up 6 bases, with 6 bases separating them. As DNA, the CDR3 is TGTGCCAGCAGCCTTAAGTCCGGGGAGCTGTTTTTT. Translation gives CASSLKSGELFF.

This chain links TRBV18 with TRBJ1-4; maybe TRBD1 (5 bases). V was clipped by 0 bases and J by 8 bases, with 10 bases between them. This CDR3 is 14 amino acids long. Germline CDR1 KGHSH, CDR2 LQKENI. The CDR3 region is CASSPPVRVEKLFF. CDR3 in DNA: TGTGCCAGCTCACCACCGGTCAGGGTGGAAAAACTGTTTTTT.

This sequence joins TRBV15 and TRBJ2-7; D is ambiguous. V lost 4 bases to trimming and J lost 3 bases, with 4 bases between them. Germline V gives CDR1 LNHNV, CDR2 YYDKDF (reference sequence). This CDR3 is built from 11 residues. CDR3 region: CATSNVYEQYF. CDR3 coding DNA: TGTGCCACCAGCAACGTCTACGAGCAGTACTTC.

This clone was observed a handful of times. The chain is built from TRBV9 and TRBJ2-2; 8 positions match TRBD2. This CDR3 contains 14 residues. Germline V gene data show CDR1 as SGDLS and CDR2 as YYNGEE. Trimming cost V 2 bases and J 6 bases; bases outside gene matches: 3. CDR3 loop: CASSVSGKAGELFF. The CDR3 DNA reads TGTGCCAGCAGCGTTAGCGGGAAAGCCGGGGAGCTGTTTTTT.

The J gene is TRBJ2-5, the V gene TRBV9; possibly TRBD1 for D (5 bases). Germline CDR1 and CDR2: SGDLS and YYNGEE. The CDR3 extends over 14 amino acids. The V gene lost 0 bases and the J gene lost 2 bases, with 8 bases spanning the gap. The CDR3 nucleotides are TGTGCCAGCAGCGTAGAAGGGGTGCAAGAGACCCAGTACTTC. It is translated as CASSVEGVQETQYF.

The rearrangement uses TRBV5-6 and TRBJ2-2; D call uncertain. Trimming stripped 0 bases from V and 2 bases from J, with 5 bases between. Germline V gene lookup returns CDR1 SGHDT and CDR2 YYEEEE. The CDR3 totals 14 residues. The CDR3, as DNA: TGTGCCAGCAGCTTGGCCGACAACACCGGGGAGCTGTTTTTT. Translating gives CASSLADNTGELFF.

The chain carries TRBV28 and TRBJ2-7, with D hard to call. V dropped 2 bases and J dropped 4 bases, with 9 bases sitting between them. CDR3 length equals 13 residues. Germline CDR1 MDHEN, CDR2 SYDVKM. This CDR3 reads CASSLAVKYEQYF. CDR3 nucleotides: TGTGCCAGCAGTTTAGCCGTCAAATACGAGCAGTACTTC.

V is TRBV5-4 and J is TRBJ2-3; 9 bases map to TRBD2. J lost 4 bases, V lost 3 bases, and 6 bases had no gene match. CDR3 length: 15 amino acids. Germline V lookup: CDR1 SGHNT, CDR2 YYREEE (reference sequence). Here the CDR3 DNA reads TGTGCCAGCAGCTGGCAGACTAGCGGAGCAGATACGCAGTATTTT. It specifies CASSWQTSGADTQYF.